The 25 T cell receptor beta chains in this list originate from one sample, sequenced in a study of T cells in Graves' hyperthyroidism and ophthalmopathy. What was amplified from RNA transcripts were TCR beta CDR3 regions. Carried out on the TCR CDR3, a first-round RT-PCR used the HTBI primer set. MiXCR, run by TCRdb on the multiplex PCR reads, gives a single entry per CDR3 protein. The sample shows under 400,000 distinct CDR3 sequences, roughly 15% of them seen only once. Sequenced: blood. These receptor sequences come from a woman aged 55 to 70 with Graves' ophthalmopathy.

About this clonotype itself: An end of the junction differs from the germline gene, which may be a read error. This rearrangement joins TRBV6-2 or TRBV6-3 to TRBJ1-2, with D unclear. Germline CDR1 is MNHEY and CDR2 is SVGEGT. The CDR3 loop spans 18 amino acids. CDR3 DNA: TGTGTCAGCAGTTACTGGGCAGGAGGTCCCCAGGACGCCTATGGCTACACCTTC. Its protein is CVSSYWAGGPQDAYGYTF.

Ten or more counts support this clonotype. The CDR3 DNA sequence: TGTGCCAGCTCACCAGTCGTGGCATCAAAACAGACCCAGTACTTC. Protein product: CASSPVVASKQTQYF. This chain connects TRBV18 to TRBJ2-5, with D unresolved. CDR3 length: 15 residues. The V gene lost 2 bases and the J gene lost 6 bases, with 16 bases spanning the gap. The germline V gene has CDR1 KGHSH and CDR2 LQKENI.

The chain employs TRBV20-1 and TRBJ2-3; 11 nucleotides align to TRBD2. V lost 3 bases, J lost 4 bases, and 6 bases stayed unmatched. CDR1 DFQATT and CDR2 SNEGSKA come from the germline V gene (reference sequence). The CDR3 is 15 amino acids. As DNA, the CDR3 is TGCAGTGCTAGTAGCGGGAGGGGTTGGGCAGATACGCAGTATTTT. As protein: CSASSGRGWADTQYF.

The J gene is TRBJ2-3, the V gene TRBV9; 8 nucleotides line up with TRBD2. Germline V lookup: CDR1 SGDLS, CDR2 YYNGEE. The CDR3 runs to 16 residues. Trimming removed 4 bases from V and 6 bases from J; junction bases left unmatched: 13. In nucleotides, the CDR3 is TGTGCCAGCAGCCTGGGGGGTAGCGGGGCCTCGGATACGCAGTATTTT. It encodes CASSLGGSGASDTQYF.

This clonotype was seen only a few times. The gene calls are TRBV25-1 and TRBJ2-1; D unclear. V gave up 2 bases and J gave up 7 bases, with 6 bases separating them. The length of the CDR3 is 12 residues. Germline lookup yields CDR1 MGHDK and CDR2 SYGVNS. This CDR3 reads CASSELSNEQFF. The CDR3, as DNA: TGTGCCAGCAGTGAACTGAGTAATGAGCAGTTCTTC.

Many counts were recorded for this clonotype. The chain joins TRBV2 to TRBJ2-2; weak D call: TRBD2 (5 bases). The V end was cut by 8 bases, the J end by 6 bases, with 13 bases between. Germline V gene lookup returns CDR1 SNHLY and CDR2 FYNNEI. This CDR3 is 13 amino acids long. CDR3 amino acids: CASGVLGAGELFF. DNA for the CDR3: TGTGCCAGCGGCGTACTAGGCGCCGGGGAGCTGTTTTTT.

The rearrangement uses TRBV20-1 and TRBJ2-7, with 8 nucleotides matching TRBD2. Germline CDR1 DFQATT, CDR2 SNEGSKA (reference sequence). The CDR3 sequence is 11 residues long. V lost 8 bases to trimming and J lost 6 bases; unmatched junction nucleotides: 6. DNA of the CDR3: TGCAGTACAAGCGGGAGTCTCGAGCAGTACTTC. Translating it yields CSTSGSLEQYF.

This clonotype was observed many times. This chain uses TRBV29-1 with TRBJ2-1; a weak D match, TRBD1 (6 bases). The ends were cut back, 7 bases at V and 3 bases at J, with 10 bases in the middle. The CDR3 loop spans 12 amino acids. Germline CDR1 is SQVTM and CDR2 is ANQGSEA. CDR3 amino acids: CSARDNYNEQFF. In nucleotides, the CDR3 is TGCAGCGCCCGGGACAACTACAATGAGCAGTTCTTC.

This clonotype has ten or more counts. The V and J genes are TRBV2 and TRBJ1-3; D gene ambiguous. The CDR3 runs to 13 residues. Deletions cut 7 bases from V and 1 base from J, with 8 bases between. Germline-derived CDR1 and CDR2 are SNHLY and FYNNEI. The CDR3 coding sequence is TGTGCCAGCATGAGAGGTTCTGGAAACACCATATATTTT. Translation gives CASMRGSGNTIYF.

This clonotype was seen only once. Given a much more abundant clone one base away, this may be a read error. The chain links TRBV5-1 to TRBJ2-7; 11 nucleotides match TRBD1. Germline loops: CDR1 SGHRS, CDR2 YFSETQ. The CDR3 is 13 amino acids. CDR3 sequence reads: CANSLGTGGEQYF. In nucleotides, the CDR3 is TGCGCCAACAGCCTCGGGACAGGGGGCGAGCAGTACTTC.

This clonotype was counted many times. The chain joins TRBV18 to TRBJ2-1; TRBD2 aligns across 8 bases. With V trimmed by 5 bases and J by 0 bases, 6 bases remained unmatched. The CDR3 consists of 16 residues. Germline V gene data show CDR1 as KGHSH and CDR2 as LQKENI. This CDR3 reads CASSYERESSYNEQFF. Here the CDR3 DNA reads TGTGCCAGCTCATACGAGCGGGAGAGCTCCTACAATGAGCAGTTCTTC. The variable domain in full, with the rest retrieved from reference TRBV18 and TRBJ2-1, is NAGVMQNPRHLVRRRGQEARLRCSPMKGHSHVYWYRQLPEEGLKFMVYLQKENIIDESGMPKERFSAEFPKEGPSILRIQQVVRGDSAAYFCASSYERESSYNEQFFGPGTRLTVL.

The rearrangement joins TRBV5-1 to TRBJ2-3; D perhaps matches TRBD1 (6 bases). Trimming pared 4 bases from V and 2 bases from J, leaving 14 bases between. From germline, CDR1 is SGHRS and CDR2 YFSETQ. The CDR3 consists of 15 residues. The CDR3 protein is CASSRGSAVTDTQYF. The CDR3 nucleotides are TGCGCCAGCAGCAGGGGGTCGGCCGTCACAGATACGCAGTATTTT. The entire variable domain, with the rest obtained from reference TRBV5-1 and TRBJ2-3, is as follows: KAGVTQTPRYLIKTRGQQVTLSCSPISGHRSVSWYQQTPGQGLQFLFEYFSETQRNKGNFPGRFSGRQFSNSRSEMNVSTLELGDSALYLCASSRGSAVTDTQYFGPGTRLTVL.

This clonotype appeared many times. V usage is TRBV5-1 and J usage is TRBJ2-1; 7 bases are shared with TRBD2. Trimming cost V 0 bases and J 8 bases; bases outside gene matches: 8. The CDR3 runs to 15 residues. Germline CDR1 SGHRS, CDR2 YFSETQ. The CDR3 DNA reads as TGCGCCAGCAGCTTGGCAGCGGGAAGGTTAGATGAGCAGTTCTTC. Translated: CASSLAAGRLDEQFF.

CDR3 sequence reads: CASSLAGERRDTQYF. CDR3 DNA sequence: TGCGCCAGCAGCTTAGCGGGAGAGCGGAGAGATACGCAGTATTTT. V gene TRBV5-1 combines with J gene TRBJ2-3; 8 positions match TRBD2. V gave up 2 bases and J gave up 5 bases; unmatched junction bases: 7. The CDR3 covers 15 residues. CDR1 SGHRS and CDR2 YFSETQ come from the germline V gene.

This clonotype was counted at least ten times. The chain employs TRBV27 and TRBJ2-1, with 10 bases lining up with TRBD2. The CDR3 consists of 14 residues. V was pared by 4 bases and J by 7 bases, with 4 bases of the junction left unmatched. From germline, CDR1 is MNHEY and CDR2 SMNVEV (reference sequence). The CDR3 sequence: CASSWLAGANEQFF. CDR3 bases: TGTGCCAGCAGTTGGCTAGCGGGAGCAAATGAGCAGTTCTTC.

This clonotype was seen more than once but under ten times. This chain uses TRBV28 with TRBJ2-7; 7 bases align to TRBD2. V shed 3 bases, J shed 9 bases, and the junction held 14 bases outside the gene matches. The germline V gene encodes CDR1 MDHEN and CDR2 SYDVKM. The CDR3 contains 15 residues. Written as DNA, the CDR3 is TGTGCCAGCAGTTTTTGGTTGCGGGAGTTCCACGGGCAGTACTTC. This gives the protein CASSFWLREFHGQYF. Filled out from reference TRBV28 and TRBJ2-7, the complete variable domain reads DVKVTQSSRYLVKRTGEKVFLECVQDMDHENMFWYRQDPGLGLRLIYFSYDVKMKEKGDIPEGYSVSREKKERFSLILESASTNQTSMYLCASSFWLREFHGQYFGPGTRLTVT.

This clonotype showed up many times. The J gene is TRBJ2-5, the V gene TRBV3-1; D uncertain. Trimming pared 2 bases from V and 0 bases from J, leaving 7 bases between. The CDR3 has 14 residues. CDR1 and CDR2 (germline): LGHDT, YNNKEL (reference sequence). The CDR3 region is CASSQSSYQETQYF. CDR3 DNA sequence: TGTGCCAGCAGCCAATCCTCCTACCAAGAGACCCAGTACTTC.

This clonotype was detected many times. V usage is TRBV30 and J usage is TRBJ2-1; 8 bases are shared with TRBD1. The V and J ends lost 0 bases and 8 bases, in that order; junction bases with no gene match: 12. The CDR3 is made up of 16 amino acids. CDR1 and CDR2 (germline): GTSNPN, SVGIG (reference sequence). The CDR3 DNA is TGTGCCTGGAGTGTAGGGAACAGGGGGTTTAAGTATGAGCAGTTCTTC. It translates to CAWSVGNRGFKYEQFF.

This clonotype was recorded at least ten times. The chain is built from TRBV6-2 or TRBV6-3 and TRBJ1-5; the match to TRBD1 covers 7 bases. The germline V gene encodes CDR1 MNHEY and CDR2 SVGEGT. V lost 6 bases to trimming and J lost 4 bases; unmatched junction nucleotides: 6. This CDR3 is built from 14 residues. DNA of the CDR3: TGTGCCAGCAGCCCGGGACAGCGAAATCAGCCCCAGCATTTT. Amino acid sequence: CASSPGQRNQPQHF.

This chain joins TRBV7-3 and TRBJ2-2; 9 positions agree with TRBD2. The CDR3 is made up of 14 amino acids. Losses at the gene ends were 5 bases for V and 5 bases for J; bases not matched to a gene: 3. The germline V gene encodes CDR1 SGHTA and CDR2 FQGTGA. The CDR3 loop reads CASSPSGMTGELFF. Here the CDR3 DNA reads TGTGCCAGCAGCCCTAGCGGGATGACCGGGGAGCTGTTTTTT.

There are a few counts of this clonotype. The V gene is TRBV11-2, the J gene TRBJ2-1; 11 bases align to TRBD2. V dropped 5 bases and J dropped 2; count of bases not matched to a gene: 5. Per the germline V gene, CDR1 is SGHAT and CDR2 is FQNNGV. This CDR3 comprises 16 residues. The CDR3 loop reads CASSLNSGRAYNEQFF. CDR3 nucleotides: TGTGCCAGCAGCCTGAATAGCGGGAGGGCCTACAATGAGCAGTTCTTC.

This clonotype occurred many times. This chain connects TRBV27 to TRBJ1-4; no clear D. The germline gives CDR1 MNHEY, CDR2 SMNVEV (reference sequence). The CDR3 contains 13 residues. V lost 3 bases to trimming and J lost 7 bases, with 9 bases between them. The CDR3 DNA is TGTGCCAGCAGTTTGAGGTCCGGTGAAAAACTGTTTTTT. It codes for CASSLRSGEKLFF. Drawing the rest from reference TRBV27 and TRBJ1-4, the complete variable domain is EAQVTQNPRYLITVTGKKLTVTCSQNMNHEYMSWYRQDPGLGLRQIYYSMNVEVTDKGDVPEGYKVSRKEKRNFPLILESPSPNQTSLYFCASSLRSGEKLFFGSGTQLSVL.

The rearrangement links TRBV6-1 to TRBJ1-2, with D perhaps TRBD1 (5 bases). Trimming removed 8 bases from V and 0 bases from J, with 16 bases in between. The germline gives CDR1 MNHNS, CDR2 SASEGT. This CDR3 has 15 residues. The CDR3 coding sequence is TGTGCCAGCGCCCGGGGCCCCAGGACTAACTATGGCTACACCTTC. Translating it yields CASARGPRTNYGYTF.

For this clonotype: A much larger clone lies a single base off, so this may be a read error. The chain joins TRBV3-1 to TRBJ2-2, with D maybe TRBD2 (5 bases). The CDR3 spans 13 residues. The germline V gene encodes CDR1 LGHDT and CDR2 YNNKEL (reference sequence). CDR3 loop: CASSQHNTGELYF. CDR3 DNA sequence: TGTGCCAGCAGCCAACACAACACCGGGGAGCTGTATTTT.

The CDR3 coding sequence is TGTGCCAGTAGTATCCACCCCCAAGCCGCGGGGGCCGGGGAGCTGTTTTTT. It specifies CASSIHPQAAGAGELFF. The chain carries TRBV19 and TRBJ2-2, with TRBD2 identical over 7 bases. The CDR3 has 17 residues. The V segment lost 3 bases and the J segment 6 bases; nucleotides outside the gene matches: 13. Germline CDR1 and CDR2: LNHDA and SQIVND (reference sequence).